This T cell receptor (beta chain) was recovered during a study of T cell repertoires in cytomegalovirus infection. Turning to the study itself: TCR beta signatures that were public indicated CMV infection and matching HLA type. Whole-study results and caveats: Cumulative frequency (of public TCR beta family members) identified carriers of CMV plus the relevant HLA. Dominating the ex vivo response were HLA-C-restricted CMV-specific TCR beta clonotypes.

This CDR3 spans 14 amino acids. The ends were cut back, 2 bases at V and 5 bases at J, with 12 bases in the middle. Germline CDR1 ENHRY, CDR2 SYGVKD. TCRdb passed the reads through MiXCR, listing each CDR3 protein once. The table records some 700,000 distinct CDR3 sequences, under 40% of them present only once. This clonotype was seen only a few times. Its antigen is not known. This clonotype originated in a human donor in good health (CMV status not recorded). Some clones in this sample may be carry-over from other donors' samples. Material: PBMCs. The chain recombines TRBV10-3 with TRBJ2-5; D is tentatively TRBD1 or TRBD2 (5 bases each). The CDR3 DNA sequence: TGTGCCATCAGTGAGAGGTGGGGCGGGGAGACCCAGTACTTC. Amino acids: CAISERWGGETQYF.